The present entry profiles one T cell receptor beta chain with its context. This clonotype was counted many times. The antigen it recognizes is unknown. No much larger clonotype is one base removed from it; base qualities were not supplied. Sequencing was performed on an Illumina HiSeq 2500. TCR beta libraries were prepared by quantitative 5'-RACE with molecular barcodes. Per the authors' processing: A new computational method, built on a probabilistic model of VDJ rearrangement, was used to identify disease-linked TCR variants. Through fastp at Q25 and MiXCR, TCRdb rebuilt clones from the public reads, retaining in-frame beta chains. Rows merge per CDR3 protein into single entries with the most common DNA and genes. The V and J calls come from TCRdb's annotation, not from the publication. This sample is represented by some 250,000 distinct CDR3 sequences; about 9.1% of them were singletons. The ten biggest clones cover approximately 6.2% of the sample.

This specimen belongs to a study of CD8 T cells in ankylosing spondylitis (dated by TCRdb to 2017 to 2019). About the study as a whole: The study profiled T cell receptor beta repertoires in healthy donors and ankylosing spondylitis patients to find disease-linked TCR variants. Samples of peripheral blood were taken, and for ankylosing spondylitis patients, synovial fluid was collected as well. In total, the full study cohort was made up of some 110 healthy donors and some 26 ankylosing spondylitis patients. General conclusions and limits of the study: A TCR beta motif made up of several highly homologous amino acid variants appeared to be characteristic of blood from ankylosing spondylitis patients. In peripheral blood, the disease-linked clones were found at relatively low frequencies and had a CD8+ phenotype. Some of the motif variants had been reported before in the synovial fluid and blood of reactive arthritis patients, a finding that suggests common disease-initiation mechanisms. The disease-linked clones were reported to be significantly enriched in matched synovial fluid samples from ankylosing spondylitis patients.

V was cut back by 1 base and J by 6 bases, leaving a gap of 7 bases between them. Based on the germline V gene (reference sequence), the CDR1 and CDR2 sequences are DFQATT and SNEGSKA. Inclusive of the bounding cysteine and phenylalanine, the CDR3 is 12 residues long. Only the CDR3 DNA is retained, 36 bases long and in frame from the first base. The TCR sequence derives from a male donor with ankylosing spondylitis or in good health (not recorded which). The sequencing input was blood, either unsorted or a sorted T cell fraction (not recorded which). This receptor chain uses TRBV20-1 and TRBJ2-1; the D gene remains uncertain. This receptor has the CDR3 CSARGQANEQFF. The DNA reads TGCAGTGCTAGAGGACAAGCCAATGAGCAGTTCTTC.